The following is a T cell receptor (beta chain) sequence with its context. This clonotype was seen many times. Its antigen is still unknown. Within one base of it there is no much larger clone, and no base qualities were kept. This sample was taken from a study of CD8 T cells in ankylosing spondylitis (dated by TCRdb to about 2017). Study-level background: T cell receptor beta repertoires were profiled in healthy donors and ankylosing spondylitis patients so that disease-linked TCR variants could be found. Peripheral blood was sampled, and synovial fluid was additionally collected from ankylosing spondylitis patients. The whole study cohort included over a hundred healthy donors and 20 to 30 ankylosing spondylitis patients.

As encoded in the germline V gene, CDR1 is SGHTA while CDR2 is FQGNSA. The CDR3 runs 11 amino acids, cysteine and phenylalanine included. This entry keeps only the CDR3 DNA: 33 bases, framed from base 1. Between the V and J ends, shortened by 3 bases and 7 bases respectively, the junction contains 5 bases. The listed sequencing device is Illumina HiSeq 2500. Quantitative 5'-RACE with molecular barcodes was used to prepare TCR beta libraries. The authors' pipeline ran thus. To identify disease-linked TCR variants, a new computational method was used, one built on a probabilistic model of VDJ rearrangement. Starting from the raw public reads, TCRdb applied fastp trimming at Q25, assembled clones with MiXCR and retained in-frame beta chains. Entries that share a CDR3 protein sequence are merged under the most common genes and DNA. The V and J calls and clone size come from TCRdb's table, not from the authors' own analysis. Across this sample there are 700,000 to 1,000,000 distinct CDR3 sequences, with approximately 12% seen only once. About 0.49% of the sample belongs to the ten largest clones.

The research as a whole found: A TCR beta motif made up of eight highly homologous amino acid variants appeared to be characteristic of blood from ankylosing spondylitis patients. Some motif variants had previously been reported in the synovial fluid and blood of reactive arthritis patients, which suggests shared mechanisms of disease initiation. According to the report, matched synovial fluid samples from ankylosing spondylitis patients were significantly enriched for the disease-linked clones. A CD8+ phenotype was shown by the disease-linked clones, which were found at relatively low frequencies in peripheral blood.

The sequence was obtained from a male donor with ankylosing spondylitis. The sequencing input was blood, either unsorted or a sorted T cell fraction (not recorded which). The chain employs TRBV7-2 and TRBJ2-3; the D gene cannot be resolved reliably. The DNA reads as follows: TGTGCCAGCAGCTTGGGCAATACGCAGTATTTT. Its protein reads: CASSLGNTQYF. Reference TRBV7-2 and TRBJ2-3 proteins supply the regions before and after the CDR3; the full variable domain is: GAGVSQSPSNKVTEKGKDVELRCDPISGHTALYWYRQSLGQGLEFLIYFQGNSAPDKSGLPSDRFSAERTGGSVSTLTIQRTQQEDSAVYLCASSLGNTQYFGPGTRLTVL.